The present T cell receptor beta chain was sequenced within a study of PD-L1 blockade in urothelial cancer. Whole-study context: Analyses used blood from 3 weeks (second dose) and 6 weeks after treatment start. T cells were recovered from blood samples at a median of roughly 130,000.

The protocol was immunoSEQ multiplex PCR, while the TCRdb copy is restricted to in-frame clones and leaves out a portion. Of around 120,000 clones in the sample, more than 85% are singletons; the top ten hold about 1.8%. Indicated time point: peripheral blood 6 weeks after treatment start. V lost 1 base and J 7 bases, leaving 13 bases between the germline ends. Germline-derived CDR1 and CDR2 are SEHNR and FQNEAQ (reference sequence). The CDR3 is 15 amino acids. The receptor's source is a man between 60 and 75 years old with urothelial cancer. The chain links TRBV7-9 to TRBJ2-2, with a possible D match to TRBD1 (6 bases). This specimen was PBMCs, taken around atezolizumab (anti-PD-L1) treatment. CDR3 DNA: TGTGCCAGCAGCTTAGTTGAACAGGGAAGCGGGGAGCTGTTTTTT. This codes for CASSLVEQGSGELFF.